This record covers a single T cell receptor (beta chain). What it binds is unknown. The sample comes from a study of vaccination and CD4 T cells after COVID-19. Study information: With a range of 35 to 161, the median interval from diagnosis to drawing post-COVID samples was approximately 91 days.

The Oncomine TCR Beta short-read assay sequenced DNA from cultured CD4+ T cells. TCRdb reprocessed the PCR reads via MiXCR and lists one record per CDR3 protein. The sample lists approximately 15,000 distinct CDR3 sequences, 21% occurring once. General observations from the study: Post-vaccination reactive clonotypes (median roughly 37) did not differ significantly from post-infection (approximately 20).

The CDR3 extends over 13 amino acids. Trimming left V 5 bases short and J 3 bases short, with 8 bases between. The germline V gene has CDR1 SEHNR and CDR2 FQNEAQ (reference sequence). As to treatment: approximately nine-day PBMC culture with coronavirus spike peptide pools or control peptides (ViraFEST assay). The ViraFEST method relied on peptide pools to expand antigen-specific T cells, followed by TCR sequencing. The sequence derives from a human donor who received a COVID-19 vaccine. The starting material was CD4+ T cells from blood, cultured in vitro, obtained before SARS-CoV-2 vaccination. The chain links TRBV7-9 to TRBJ1-3; D uncertain. This CDR3 is CASSLNGGNTIYF. The CDR3 nucleotides read TGTGCCAGCAGCCTCAATGGTGGAAACACCATATATTTT. Supplemented by reference TRBV7-9 and TRBJ1-3, the full variable domain reads DTGVSQNPRHKITKRGQNVTFRCDPISEHNRLYWYRQTLGQGPEFLTYFQNEAQLEKSRLLSDRFSAERPKGSFSTLEIQRTEQGDSAMYLCASSLNGGNTIYFGEGSWLTVV.